This note documents a single T cell receptor beta chain sequence. What it recognizes is unknown. Cultured cells yielded isolated CD4+ T cells after less than 11 days. TCRdb's copy holds only in-frame clones and misses some; the assay was immunoSEQ multiplex PCR. The table records 40,000 to 55,000 clones, around 70% of them present only once. The source of the sample is a study of vaccination effects on CD4 cells after COVID-19. Germline-derived CDR1 and CDR2 are LNHNV and YYDKDF (reference sequence). The CDR3 extends over 18 amino acids. Trimming at V came to 5 bases and at J to 0 bases, leaving 10 bases not matched to a gene.

The sample consisted of CD4+ T cells from PBMCs cultured without peptide, taken before COVID-19 vaccination. This chain connects TRBV15 to TRBJ2-2, with TRBD1 matching 9 bases. The sequence came from a human donor who had a prior SARS-CoV-2 infection. CDR3 DNA: TGTGCCACCAGCCCTCACCGGGGACAGGGCTCGAACACCGGGGAGCTGTTTTTT. This gives the protein CATSPHRGQGSNTGELFF.